Listed below are T cell receptor beta chains from one sample, sequenced in a study of T-cell memory formation after mild COVID-19. TCRdb called the 5' RACE reads again in MiXCR, with one record for every CDR3 protein. The sample lists 260,000 or so distinct CDR3 sequences; over 15% were seen once. The sample comprised PBMCs or a T cell subset sorted from them (not recorded which). The receptor set was obtained from a man between 18 and 29 years old who had mild COVID-19 (a few samples of this study predate the infection). Cell type and time point are not known. CDR3s include the opening cysteine and the closing phenylalanine or tryptophan. A D gene is named only where the DNA matches it firmly. Not all rows give a size; the values are once, few, many and, for expanded clones, a class.

v_call	clone_size	d_call	j_call	cdr3_aa	cdr3_nt
TRBV4-1	NA	NA	TRBJ1-3	CASSQDLGGNTIYF	TGCGCCAGCAGCCAAGATCTAGGGGGAAACACCATATATTTT
TRBV10-3	NA	NA	TRBJ2-3	CAISEALGDTQYF	TGTGCCATCAGTGAGGCACTCGGAGATACGCAGTATTTT
TRBV5-1	many	NA	TRBJ2-2	CASSLGQFNTGELFF	TGCGCCAGCAGCTTGGGACAGTTTAACACCGGGGAGCTGTTTTTT
TRBV4-1	NA	NA	TRBJ1-5	CASSQGPLRGNQPQHF	TGCGCCAGCAGCCAAGGTCCTTTGAGGGGCAATCAGCCCCAGCATTTT
TRBV6-6	NA	TRBD1	TRBJ2-1	CASSRSGTANEQFF	TGTGCCAGCAGTCGATCCGGGACAGCAAATGAGCAGTTCTTC
TRBV5-6	many	NA	TRBJ2-5	CASSLAGPKETQYF	TGTGCCAGCAGCTTGGCGGGCCCCAAAGAGACCCAGTACTTC
TRBV7-2	few	TRBD2	TRBJ2-3	CASRGGYTQYF	TGTGCCAGCCGGGGGGGATATACGCAGTATTTT
TRBV7-9	NA	NA	TRBJ2-1	CASSTTTGTNEQFF	TGTGCCAGCAGCACAACGACAGGGACTAATGAGCAGTTCTTC
TRBV7-2	NA	NA	TRBJ1-1	CASSLYKGNTEAFF	TGTGCCAGCAGCTTATATAAAGGGAACACTGAAGCTTTCTTT
TRBV5-6	many	TRBD2	TRBJ2-2	CASSLRRLAGQLSTGELFF	TGTGCCAGCAGCTTGCGGCGTCTAGCGGGGCAACTATCCACCGGGGAGCTGTTTTTT
TRBV5-4	few	NA	TRBJ2-1	CASSQRQDNEQFF	TGTGCCAGCAGCCAAAGACAGGACAATGAGCAGTTCTTC
TRBV6-5	NA	NA	TRBJ1-4	CASSYSTWINAVGNEKLFF	TGTGCCAGCAGTTACTCGACTTGGATCAATGCGGTGGGGAATGAAAAACTGTTTTTT
TRBV9	few	NA	TRBJ1-6	CASSINPDAGNSPLHF	TGTGCCAGCAGCATCAACCCCGACGCCGGGAATTCACCCCTCCACTTT
TRBV15	NA	NA	TRBJ2-2	CATSRSVADTGELFF	TGTGCCACCAGCAGGTCAGTCGCGGACACCGGGGAGCTGTTTTTT
TRBV5-1	few	TRBD1	TRBJ1-1	CASSSNHRGRDTEAFF	TGCGCCAGCAGCTCGAACCACAGGGGGCGAGACACTGAAGCTTTCTTT
TRBV18	NA	NA	TRBJ2-7	CASSPRTWEQYF	TGTGCCAGCTCACCGAGGACTTGGGAGCAGTACTTC
TRBV20-1	NA	TRBD2	TRBJ2-5	CSARDTSGETQYF	TGCAGTGCTAGAGATACTAGCGGGGAGACCCAGTACTTC
TRBV18	few	NA	TRBJ2-1	CASSPDQGGNEQFF	TGTGCCAGCTCACCGGACCAGGGAGGCAATGAGCAGTTCTTC
TRBV5-1	many	TRBD2	TRBJ2-7	CASSTGGSYEQYF	TGCGCCAGCAGCACGGGGGGCTCCTACGAGCAGTACTTC
TRBV28	few	NA	TRBJ2-7	CASSPRGKGWYEQYF	TGTGCCAGCAGCCCTAGGGGAAAGGGTTGGTACGAGCAGTACTTC
TRBV20-1	NA	NA	TRBJ2-3	CSARDRLGASTDTQYF	TGCAGTGCTAGAGATCGCCTGGGTGCTAGCACAGATACGCAGTATTTT
TRBV10-3	NA	NA	TRBJ2-5	CAISEYERKETQYF	TGTGCCATCAGTGAGTATGAGCGGAAAGAGACCCAGTACTTC
TRBV28	NA	TRBD1	TRBJ1-6	CASSLFQGTQGGSPLHF	TGTGCCAGCAGTTTATTTCAGGGGACACAGGGGGGCTCACCCCTCCACTTT
TRBV4-2	few	NA	TRBJ2-7	CASSQDGAAYEQYF	TGTGCCAGCAGCCAAGACGGGGCTGCCTACGAGCAGTACTTC
TRBV11-2	few	NA	TRBJ2-4	CASSLSLEGGGKNIQYF	TGTGCCAGCAGCCTAAGCCTGGAGGGAGGTGGCAAAAACATTCAGTACTTC
TRBV11-3	NA	TRBD2	TRBJ2-2	CASSLGGTYTGELFF	TGTGCCAGCAGCTTGGGGGGGACCTACACCGGGGAGCTGTTTTTT
TRBV14	few	NA	TRBJ1-2	CASSQIVGWSSGYTF	TGTGCCAGCAGCCAAATCGTGGGCTGGAGTAGTGGCTACACCTTC
TRBV7-2	NA	NA	TRBJ2-2	CASSSRPGGSTGELFF	TGTGCCAGCAGCTCGAGGCCTGGGGGGAGCACCGGGGAGCTGTTTTTT